Shown below are 5 T cell receptor beta chains from a single sample sequenced in a study of identical twins. MiXCR was run by TCRdb on the 5' RACE reads, yielding one entry per CDR3 protein. The sample has hundreds of thousands of distinct CDR3 sequences; around a sixth are singletons. These data also formed part of another study, on T cells expressing NK-cell markers.

The material sequenced was PBMCs. The receptors derive from a young woman in good health.

This clonotype was seen a few times. The rearrangement links TRBV20-1 to TRBJ2-2; TRBD2 agrees at 7 bases. CDR1 DFQATT and CDR2 SNEGSKA come from the germline V gene (reference sequence). This CDR3 is built from 14 residues. V dropped 3 bases and J dropped 6; count of bases not matched to a gene: 7. CDR3 DNA sequence: TGCAGTGCTAGTGGGGGGGGTCGGTCCGGGGAGCTGTTTTTT. It codes for CSASGGGRSGELFF.

V usage is TRBV24-1 and J usage is TRBJ2-6, with D possibly being TRBD2 (6 bases). V was trimmed by 6 bases and J by 4 bases, leaving 12 bases between them. CDR3 length: 15 amino acids. CDR1 KGHDR and CDR2 SFDVKD come from the germline V gene. CDR3 amino acids: CATSPAGTGANVLTF. In DNA, the CDR3 is TGTGCCACCAGTCCTGCGGGGACGGGGGCCAACGTCCTGACTTTC.

In this sample, this clonotype turned up a few times. The chain employs TRBV23-1 and TRBJ2-3; TRBD1 matches at 7 bases. TRBV23-1 belongs to the ORF category, with a function that is uncertain. Trimming at V came to 3 bases and at J to 4 bases, leaving 13 bases not matched to a gene. This CDR3 is built from 17 residues. This CDR3 is CASSHLSDRDSADTQYF. The CDR3 DNA reads as TGCGCCAGCAGTCACCTCTCCGACAGGGATAGCGCAGATACGCAGTATTTT.

The chain combines TRBV12-3 or TRBV12-4 with TRBJ2-5, with 7 bases lining up with TRBD1. Trimming took 4 bases from V and 5 from J; bases not matched to a gene: 10. There are 15 residues in the CDR3. CDR3 in amino acids: CASSSGTERGETQYF. The DNA of the CDR3 is TGTGCCAGCAGTTCCGGGACAGAGAGAGGGGAGACCCAGTACTTC.

The V gene is TRBV10-3, the J gene TRBJ1-1, with TRBD1 matching 8 bases. The CDR3 is 12 amino acids. The J segment lost 5 bases and the V segment lost 7 bases, leaving 3 bases of the junction unmatched. Germline lookup yields CDR1 ENHRY and CDR2 SYGVKD. CDR3 coding DNA: TGTGCCATCACGACAGGGGAGACTGAAGCTTTCTTT. It codes for CAITTGETEAFF.